The 4 T cell receptor beta chains below all came from one sample that was sequenced in a study of blood T cell repertoires in COVID-19. The table came from immunoSEQ multiplex PCR; TCRdb's copy has only in-frame clones and leaves some out. The data contain approximately 400,000 clones, approximately 90% of them seen just once; the ten biggest clones take up 0.9% to 1.5%. The material sequenced was PBMCs or T cells enriched from blood (not recorded which). These receptors all stem from a woman between 18 and 29 years old who had recovered from COVID-19.

The rearrangement joins TRBV4-1 to TRBJ1-1; 8 nucleotides line up with TRBD1. With V trimmed by 0 bases and J by 4 bases, 7 bases remained unmatched. CDR3 length: 16 residues. Germline V lookup: CDR1 MGHRA, CDR2 YSYEKL. The CDR3 sequence is CASSQEKLTGGTEAFF. For the CDR3, the DNA is TGCGCCAGCAGCCAAGAAAAATTAACAGGGGGCACTGAAGCTTTCTTT.

The table lists this clone with a few counts. This sequence joins TRBV6-5 and TRBJ2-1; 10 bases are a match to TRBD1. The CDR3 loop spans 14 amino acids. Per the germline V gene, CDR1 is MNHEY and CDR2 is SVGAGI. The trim removed 6 bases at V and 7 bases at J, leaving 6 bases unmatched. CDR3 nucleotide sequence: TGTGCCAGCAGGAACTCGGGACAGGGGAATGAGCAGTTCTTC. It codes for CASRNSGQGNEQFF.

This chain links TRBV19 with TRBJ1-1, with TRBD1 matching 8 bases. This CDR3 region has 13 residues. Germline lookup yields CDR1 LNHDA and CDR2 SQIVND (reference sequence). Trimming at V came to 10 bases and at J to 4 bases, leaving 8 bases not matched to a gene. CDR3 in DNA: TGTGCCACTAAGGGACAGGTGGCCACTGAAGCTTTCTTT. This sequence encodes CATKGQVATEAFF.

The chain recombines TRBV10-2 with TRBJ1-1; a possible D gene is TRBD1 (6 bases). CDR1 is WSHSY and CDR2 is SAAADI in the germline V gene. Trimming took 6 bases from V and 5 from J, leaving 13 bases between them. The CDR3 spans 13 residues. The CDR3 nucleotides read TGCGCCAGCAGAGCAGGGGTGGGAACTGAAGCTTTCTTT. Translated: CASRAGVGTEAFF.